The 20 T cell receptor beta chains below were found in one sample sequenced in a study of blood T cell repertoires in COVID-19. The assay was immunoSEQ multiplex PCR, and TCRdb's table has in-frame clones only and misses some. The sample lists roughly 150,000 clones, more than 65% occurring once. Sequences were obtained from peripheral blood. The receptor source for this set is a woman aged 45 to 65 in a cohort sampled during active or convalescent COVID-19.

This chain joins TRBV5-6 and TRBJ2-1; possibly TRBD2 for D (6 bases). The V and J ends lost 3 bases and 2 bases respectively, with 9 bases between them. The CDR3 is 14 amino acids. Germline V gene data show CDR1 as SGHDT and CDR2 as YYEEEE. In DNA, the CDR3 is TGTGCCAGCAGCTGGGGGGTAACCTACAATGAGCAGTTCTTC. Its translation is CASSWGVTYNEQFF.

The rearrangement uses TRBV27 and TRBJ1-2; 7 nucleotides align to TRBD1. The V gene's germline CDR1 is MNHEY and CDR2 SMNVEV (reference sequence). Trimming removed 3 bases from V and 8 bases from J; junction bases left unmatched: 9. The length of the CDR3 is 14 residues. In DNA, the CDR3 is TGTGCCAGCAGTTTGTTCCAGGGGGACCGGGGCTACACCTTC. Its translation: CASSLFQGDRGYTF.

The chain combines TRBV2 with TRBJ1-5, with 12 bases fitting TRBD1. The germline gives CDR1 SNHLY, CDR2 FYNNEI. CDR3 length: 17 amino acids. J was trimmed by 4 bases and V by 4 bases; bases with no gene match: 8. The CDR3 here is CASSVGTGGFLNQPQHF. The CDR3 nucleotides are TGTGCCAGCAGTGTGGGGACAGGGGGCTTCCTTAATCAGCCCCAGCATTTT.

This clone has only a few counts. This chain connects TRBV7-3 to TRBJ1-2; no firm D call. Germline V gene data show CDR1 as SGHTA and CDR2 as FQGTGA. The CDR3 has 15 residues. V lost 0 bases and J lost 2, with 10 bases in between. The CDR3 coding sequence is TGTGCCAGCAGCTTAACGGCTAACAGCAACTATGGCTACACCTTC. Protein sequence: CASSLTANSNYGYTF. The variable domain in full, completed from reference TRBV7-3 and TRBJ1-2, reads GAGVSQTPSNKVTEKGKYVELRCDPISGHTALYWYRQSLGQGPEFLIYFQGTGAADDSGLPNDRFFAVRPEGSVSTLKIQRTERGDSAVYLCASSLTANSNYGYTFGSGTRLTVV.

The genes are TRBV5-6 and TRBJ2-1; D remains unclear. The germline V and J ends were trimmed by 6 bases and 0 bases, with 16 bases remaining between them. Germline values: CDR1 SGHDT, CDR2 YYEEEE. There are 16 residues in the CDR3. The CDR3 spells CASTLTRRSSYNEQFF. The CDR3, as DNA: TGTGCCAGCACCCTTACACGGAGAAGCTCCTACAATGAGCAGTTCTTC.

The rearrangement joins TRBV29-1 to TRBJ2-7, with a weak D call TRBD2 (6 bases). CDR3 length: 17 amino acids. CDR1 and CDR2 (germline): SQVTM, ANQGSEA. The germline V and J ends were trimmed by 3 bases and 2 bases, with 23 bases remaining between them. The CDR3 DNA follows: TGCAGCGTTGATGGTGGGGACTCCCTCGAGGGACCCTACGAGCAGTACTTC. Its protein is CSVDGGDSLEGPYEQYF.

The table lists this clone with a count of one. This chain links TRBV18 with TRBJ2-7, with D perhaps TRBD2 (5 bases). In germline, CDR1 is KGHSH, CDR2 LQKENI. V lost 4 bases to trimming and J lost 0 bases, with 13 bases between them. The CDR3 has 15 amino acids. The CDR3: CASSQKDSSSYEQYF. The CDR3 DNA follows: TGTGCCAGCTCACAGAAGGACTCGAGCTCCTACGAGCAGTACTTC.

J is TRBJ2-3 and V is TRBV27; 10 nucleotides line up with TRBD2. J was trimmed by 1 base and V by 5 bases; bases with no gene match: 3. Germline CDR1 MNHEY, CDR2 SMNVEV (reference sequence). This CDR3 is built from 15 residues. The CDR3 DNA reads as TGTGCCAGCAGTAGACTAGCGGGTCGCACAGATACGCAGTATTTT. Translated: CASSRLAGRTDTQYF.

This rearrangement joins TRBV12-3 or TRBV12-4 to TRBJ1-1; unclear D gene. This CDR3 comprises 13 residues. V was cut by 5 bases and J by 1 base, with 8 bases left in between. This chain's CDR3 is CASSTTRNTEAFF. In nucleotides, the CDR3 is TGTGCCAGCAGTACTACGAGGAACACTGAAGCTTTCTTT.

V usage is TRBV5-1 and J usage is TRBJ2-5; 7 positions match TRBD2. CDR3 length: 14 residues. Trimming removed 0 bases from V and 3 bases from J; junction bases left unmatched: 2. CDR1 SGHRS and CDR2 YFSETQ come from the germline V gene. The CDR3 protein is CASSLALAEETQYF. In DNA form, the CDR3 reads TGCGCCAGCAGCTTGGCGCTAGCGGAAGAGACCCAGTACTTC.

V and J are TRBV10-3 and TRBJ1-4; 9 nucleotides agree with TRBD1. Unmatched junction bases numbered 4, after V lost 6 bases and J lost 8 bases. Germline V CDR1 and CDR2: ENHRY, SYGVKD. The length of the CDR3 is 13 residues. The CDR3 nucleotides are TGTGCCATCAGGCGGGACAGGGAAGAAAAACTGTTTTTT. It is translated as CAIRRDREEKLFF.

The chain employs TRBV29-1 and TRBJ1-5; tentatively, D is TRBD1 (5 bases). The germline V and J ends were trimmed by 4 bases and 1 base, with 8 bases remaining between them. Germline V gives CDR1 SQVTM, CDR2 ANQGSEA. This CDR3 is 13 amino acids long. The CDR3 bases are TGCAGCGTTGCGCCAGGGAGCAATCAGCCCCAGCATTTT. Protein product: CSVAPGSNQPQHF.

The chain joins TRBV6-5 to TRBJ2-5; 9 bases map to TRBD2. The ends lost 10 bases at V and 1 base at J; junction bases unmatched: 10. The CDR3 sequence is 15 residues long. Germline CDR1 reads MNHEY; CDR2 reads SVGAGI. The CDR3 reads CATRDSSGGQETQYF. The CDR3 DNA follows: TGTGCCACAAGGGATAGTAGCGGGGGCCAAGAGACCCAGTACTTC.

The table lists this clone with a few counts. V usage is TRBV5-1 and J usage is TRBJ1-4, with 8 bases matching TRBD1. This CDR3 has 16 residues. In germline, CDR1 is SGHRS, CDR2 YFSETQ. With 4 bases clipped from V and 5 bases from J, the junction kept 10 bases outside the gene matches. The CDR3 sequence is CASSPQVRTGNEKLFF. The CDR3 nucleotides are TGCGCCAGCAGCCCCCAGGTGAGGACAGGGAATGAAAAACTGTTTTTT.

The rearrangement uses TRBV9 and TRBJ2-4, with D possibly being TRBD2 (6 bases). Trimming shortened V by 0 bases and J by 9 bases, and 19 bases separated the two germline ends. Germline loops: CDR1 SGDLS, CDR2 YYNGEE. CDR3 length equals 16 residues. The CDR3 loop reads CASSVDYGGPLGIQYF. CDR3 bases: TGTGCCAGCAGCGTAGACTACGGGGGTCCCCTTGGCATTCAGTACTTC.

J is TRBJ2-3 and V is TRBV4-1, with a possible D match to TRBD2 (6 bases). The CDR3 is 16 residues long. Trimming left V 1 base short and J 1 base short, with 12 bases between. Germline V CDR1 and CDR2: MGHRA, YSYEKL. The CDR3 bases are TGCGCCAGCAGCCAAGTTCCGGGGGTGGGCACAGATACGCAGTATTTT. Translation: CASSQVPGVGTDTQYF.

The table lists this clone with a few counts. This chain connects TRBV5-4 to TRBJ2-7; D ambiguous. Germline-derived CDR1 and CDR2 are SGHNT and YYREEE (reference sequence). The V gene lost 4 bases and the J gene lost 1 base, with 6 bases spanning the gap. The CDR3 extends over 12 amino acids. CDR3 amino acids: CASSVTSYEQYF. The CDR3 DNA reads TGTGCCAGCAGCGTTACTTCCTACGAGCAGTACTTC.

The chain recombines TRBV2 with TRBJ1-3; D may be TRBD1 (5 bases). Germline lookup yields CDR1 SNHLY and CDR2 FYNNEI. Deletions cut 3 bases from V and 0 bases from J, with 6 bases between. The CDR3 extends over 14 amino acids. The CDR3 is CASSDGHSGNTIYF. CDR3 bases: TGTGCCAGCAGTGACGGACACTCTGGAAACACCATATATTTT.

This clone was counted once. The chain recombines TRBV5-1 with TRBJ2-1; the D gene is possibly TRBD2 (6 bases). The CDR3 loop spans 14 amino acids. Germline V gives CDR1 SGHRS, CDR2 YFSETQ. V gave up 3 bases and J gave up 9 bases, with 16 bases separating them. The CDR3 nucleotides are TGCGCCAGCAGCTCCGGGACTCCCACCGGTGAGCAGTTCTTC. It codes for CASSSGTPTGEQFF.

This chain links TRBV6-5 with TRBJ1-2, with 9 bases that match TRBD1. The germline V gene has CDR1 MNHEY and CDR2 SVGAGI. J gave up 7 bases and V 4 bases, and 10 bases lay outside the gene matches. The CDR3 loop spans 15 amino acids. The CDR3 protein is CASSLQGALLGGYTF. In DNA, the CDR3 is TGTGCCAGCAGTTTACAGGGGGCGCTTCTCGGTGGCTACACCTTC.